This T cell receptor (beta chain) originates from a study of blood T cell repertoires in COVID-19. CDR3 length equals 13 residues. Germline V gives CDR1 SGHTA, CDR2 FQGNSA. V was clipped by 7 bases and J by 6 bases, with 15 bases between them. TCRdb's copy holds only in-frame clones and misses some; the assay was immunoSEQ multiplex PCR. The sample lists roughly 230,000 clones, around 90% occurring once. This TCR was sampled from a human donor in a cohort sampled during active COVID-19. The chain joins TRBV7-2 to TRBJ1-2; perhaps TRBD1 as D (6 bases). Sequencing input: peripheral blood. The CDR3 is CASTRGGGDGYTF. The CDR3 nucleotides are TGTGCCAGCACCCGAGGGGGGGGCGATGGCTACACCTTC. The full variable domain, its missing parts supplied by reference TRBV7-2 and TRBJ1-2, is GAGVSQSPSNKVTEKGKDVELRCDPISGHTALYWYRQSLGQGLEFLIYFQGNSAPDKSGLPSDRFSAERTGGSVSTLTIQRTQQEDSAVYLCASTRGGGDGYTFGSGTRLTVV.